This passage covers 9 T cell receptor beta chains from one sample sequenced in a study of T cell responses to AZD1222 COVID-19 vaccine. Data came from immunoSEQ multiplex PCR; TCRdb stores just in-frame clones and leaves some out. Among roughly 80,000 clones listed, 88% were seen once. Sequences were derived from peripheral blood, sampled on day 0 of MenACWY control vaccination. The receptors come from an adult in good health.

The chain recombines TRBV2 with TRBJ2-3; D possibly corresponds to TRBD2 (7 bases). This CDR3 is 16 amino acids long. Germline V gene lookup returns CDR1 SNHLY and CDR2 FYNNEI. V was cut by 6 bases and J by 4 bases, with 20 bases left in between. This CDR3 reads CASSAGEGGAPDTQYF. CDR3 DNA: TGTGCCAGCAGCGCCGGGGAGGGGGGGGCACCAGATACGCAGTATTTT.

V is TRBV3-1 (or the pseudogene TRBV3-2) and J is TRBJ2-2, with 15 bases matching TRBD2. Germline CDR1 is LGHDT and CDR2 is YNNKEL (reference sequence). The V segment lost 4 bases and the J segment 7 bases; nucleotides outside the gene matches: 4. CDR3 length: 16 amino acids. CDR3 protein: CASSLGLAGGGGELFF. The CDR3 region has the DNA TGTGCCAGCAGCCTGGGACTAGCGGGAGGAGGCGGGGAGCTGTTTTTT.

This chain links TRBV12-3 or TRBV12-4 with TRBJ1-1; TRBD1 is a possible D gene (5 bases). The CDR3 is 11 amino acids. V lost 6 bases to trimming and J lost 11 bases, with 13 bases between them. CDR3 DNA: TGTGCCAGCAGAGCCAGGGCGAGGGCTTTCTTT. It codes for CASRARARAFF.

The genes are TRBV6-5 and TRBJ1-1; the D is unclear. Germline loops: CDR1 MNHEY, CDR2 SVGAGI. CDR3 length equals 14 residues. Trimming cost V 11 bases and J 1 base, with 17 bases left between them. The CDR3 here is CAASYRAGNTEAFF. CDR3 DNA: TGTGCCGCGTCTTATAGGGCGGGGAACACTGAAGCTTTCTTT.

The chain combines TRBV25-1 with TRBJ2-3, with 12 bases fitting TRBD2. Trimming cost V 6 bases and J 5 bases; bases outside gene matches: 0. This CDR3 has 13 amino acids. The germline V gene has CDR1 MGHDK and CDR2 SYGVNS. This CDR3 reads CASRLAGGDTQYF. The CDR3 bases are TGTGCCAGCAGACTAGCGGGAGGAGATACGCAGTATTTT.

The rearrangement links TRBV27 to TRBJ2-7; D might be TRBD1 (6 bases). There are 15 residues in the CDR3. Trimming removed 4 bases from V and 5 bases from J, with 18 bases in between. CDR1 and CDR2 (germline): MNHEY, SMNVEV (reference sequence). The CDR3 reads CASSSAMYRDDEQYF. The CDR3 DNA is TGTGCCAGCAGTTCTGCCATGTACAGGGACGACGAGCAGTACTTC.

Only one count was recorded for this clone. The gene calls are TRBV2 and TRBJ1-1; the match to TRBD1 covers 8 bases. The CDR3 runs to 21 residues. The trim removed 6 bases at V and 2 bases at J, leaving 26 bases unmatched. Germline V CDR1 and CDR2: SNHLY, FYNNEI. This CDR3 reads CASSQVDRESVLGVSNTEAFF. CDR3 DNA: TGTGCCAGCAGCCAAGTGGACAGGGAATCTGTTTTGGGTGTTAGCAACACTGAAGCTTTCTTT. The whole variable domain, remainder taken from reference TRBV2 and TRBJ1-1, is EPEVTQTPSHQVTQMGQEVILRCVPISNHLYFYWYRQILGQKVEFLVSFYNNEISEKSEIFDDQFSVERPDGSNFTLKIRSTKLEDSAMYFCASSQVDRESVLGVSNTEAFFGQGTRLTVV.

This sequence joins TRBV6-9 and TRBJ1-2; D is uncertain. The CDR3 totals 14 residues. Germline CDR1 is MNHGY and CDR2 is SVAAGI. Trimming removed 4 bases from V and 8 bases from J, with 17 bases in between. The CDR3 region is CASSFPVGIGGYTF. In DNA form, the CDR3 reads TGTGCCAGCAGTTTCCCCGTCGGGATTGGGGGCTACACCTTC.

V usage is TRBV6-6 and J usage is TRBJ2-1; 7 bases map to TRBD2. This CDR3 is built from 15 residues. Germline V CDR1 and CDR2: MNHNY, SVGAGI (reference sequence). Trimming at V came to 6 bases and at J to 5 bases, leaving 10 bases not matched to a gene. CDR3 loop: CASSPPGGSNNEQFF. CDR3 bases: TGTGCCAGCAGCCCCCCCGGGGGGAGCAACAATGAGCAGTTCTTC.